These 10 T cell receptor beta chains originate from one sample sequenced in a study of PD-1 blockade in classical Hodgkin lymphoma. The sample's time point: newly diagnosed, previously untreated cHL patient sample. Sequencing was performed with immunoSEQ multiplex PCR; in TCRdb, only in-frame clones are kept and a portion is missing. The repertoire holds 70,000 or so clones, with over 90% as singletons. Sequencing input: peripheral blood mononuclear cells (PBMCs). All receptors derive from a human donor with classical Hodgkin lymphoma.

This clone was recorded a few times. The chain carries TRBV2 and TRBJ2-5; 8 nucleotides match TRBD2. Germline V gene data show CDR1 as SNHLY and CDR2 as FYNNEI. This CDR3 contains 18 residues. With 6 bases clipped from V and 1 base from J, the junction kept 16 bases outside the gene matches. CDR3 in amino acids: CASRRRRTSGGLQETQYF. In DNA, the CDR3 is TGTGCCAGCAGGAGAAGAAGGACCAGCGGGGGCCTCCAAGAGACCCAGTACTTC. Full variable domain (rest looked up from reference TRBV2 and TRBJ2-5): EPEVTQTPSHQVTQMGQEVILRCVPISNHLYFYWYRQILGQKVEFLVSFYNNEISEKSEIFDDQFSVERPDGSNFTLKIRSTKLEDSAMYFCASRRRRTSGGLQETQYFGPGTRLLVL.

The chain links TRBV15 to TRBJ2-3; D not resolved. V gave up 0 bases and J gave up 6 bases, with 13 bases separating them. CDR1 is LNHNV, CDR2 YYDKDF, per germline (reference sequence). The CDR3 has 15 amino acids. The CDR3 bases are TGTGCCACCAGCAGAGATGGAAGTAGGCAGGATACGCAGTATTTT. As protein: CATSRDGSRQDTQYF.

In this sample, this clone turned up a few times. V is TRBV27 and J is TRBJ2-7, with D perhaps given as TRBD1 or TRBD2 (5 bases each). V lost 4 bases and J 0 bases, leaving 10 bases between the germline ends. The germline CDR1 and CDR2 sequences are MNHEY and SMNVEV (reference sequence). This CDR3 has 14 amino acids. This CDR3 is CASSWDARSYEQYF. The CDR3 region has the DNA TGTGCCAGCAGTTGGGACGCCCGCTCCTACGAGCAGTACTTC.

The J gene is TRBJ2-1, the V gene TRBV9; D might be TRBD2 (5 bases). V was clipped by 0 bases and J by 7 bases, with 11 bases between them. The CDR3 runs to 14 residues. Germline assignment: CDR1 SGDLS and CDR2 YYNGEE. The CDR3 is CASSVASTINEQFF. CDR3 DNA sequence: TGTGCCAGCAGCGTAGCTTCGACTATTAATGAGCAGTTCTTC.

The V gene is TRBV15, the J gene TRBJ2-2; D remains unclear. There are 14 residues in the CDR3. V lost 0 bases and J 1 base, leaving 3 bases between the germline ends. The germline V gene has CDR1 LNHNV and CDR2 YYDKDF (reference sequence). CDR3 DNA: TGTGCCACCAGCAGAGACCGGAACACCGGGGAGCTGTTTTTT. It specifies CATSRDRNTGELFF.

The chain employs TRBV10-3 and TRBJ2-7; D is ambiguous. CDR3 size: 11 residues. V lost 11 bases and J 3 bases, leaving 11 bases between the germline ends. Germline V gene sequence: CDR1 ENHRY, CDR2 SYGVKD. CDR3 amino acids: CAVKGSYEQYF. The CDR3 DNA follows: TGTGCCGTGAAAGGCAGCTACGAGCAGTACTTC.

The V and J genes are TRBV9 and TRBJ1-5; the D is unclear. V was trimmed by 0 bases and J by 5 bases, leaving 12 bases between them. Germline CDR1 is SGDLS and CDR2 is YYNGEE. The CDR3 covers 15 residues. The CDR3 is CASSVDDDGDQPQHF. The CDR3 nucleotides are TGTGCCAGCAGCGTAGATGACGATGGAGATCAGCCCCAGCATTTT.

The chain combines TRBV11-3 with TRBJ1-1; D is unclear. The CDR3 totals 15 residues. Trimming cost V 1 base and J 4 bases, with 13 bases left between them. Germline V lookup: CDR1 SGHNT, CDR2 YENEEA. The CDR3: CASSLGVGKGTEAFF. In DNA, the CDR3 is TGTGCCAGCAGCTTAGGTGTGGGGAAGGGCACTGAAGCTTTCTTT.

The V call is TRBV19, the J call TRBJ2-3, with 11 bases fitting TRBD2. This CDR3 has 16 residues. Germline-derived CDR1 and CDR2 are LNHDA and SQIVND (reference sequence). Trimming removed 4 bases from V and 4 bases from J; junction bases left unmatched: 7. The CDR3 DNA is TGTGCCAGTAGTAGCACTAGCGGGGGCCATTCAGATACGCAGTATTTT. It codes for CASSSTSGGHSDTQYF.

The chain couples TRBV5-6 to TRBJ1-6, with D uncertain. The length of the CDR3 is 13 residues. V was pared by 5 bases and J by 7 bases, with 10 bases between. Looked up from germline, CDR1 is SGHDT and CDR2 is YYEEEE. This CDR3 is CASSLEFNSPLHF. The CDR3 nucleotides read TGTGCCAGCAGTCTGGAATTCAATTCACCCCTCCACTTT.